The 22 T cell receptor beta chains below come from one sample, sequenced in a study of cytomegalovirus exposure and HLA in healthy donors. In the PCR, 60 Vbeta and 13 Jbeta primers were used. Sequenced by immunoSEQ multiplex PCR; TCRdb stores in-frame clones only, minus some. The sample lists about 130,000 clones, approximately 80% seen once, with approximately 1.8% in the top ten. Sequenced input: PBMCs. These receptors all come from a female donor in good health and CMV-seropositive.

This rearrangement joins TRBV9 to TRBJ2-7; 7 bases are shared with TRBD2. The CDR3 runs to 13 residues. Germline V gene sequence: CDR1 SGDLS, CDR2 YYNGEE. V was clipped by 0 bases and J by 6 bases; unmatched bases: 3. The CDR3 spells CASSVVPGGEQYF. CDR3 sequence (DNA): TGTGCCAGCAGCGTAGTACCGGGGGGCGAGCAGTACTTC.

This chain uses TRBV2 with TRBJ2-2, with D perhaps matching TRBD2 (6 bases). Per the germline V gene, CDR1 is SNHLY and CDR2 is FYNNEI. Trimming removed 6 bases from V and 2 bases from J, with 22 bases in between. CDR3 size: 18 residues. CDR3 sequence (DNA): TGTGCCAGCAGACCTAGGATTCTAAGGGCGGGAAACACCGGGGAGCTGTTTTTT. Translation gives CASRPRILRAGNTGELFF.

The genes are TRBV14 and TRBJ2-1; tentatively, D is TRBD1 (6 bases). In germline, CDR1 is SGHDN, CDR2 FVKESK. The CDR3 runs to 12 residues. V was shortened by 5 bases and J by 9 bases, with 11 bases between the two germline ends. CDR3 DNA sequence: TGTGCCAGCAGCGGATACAGGGCTGAGCAGTTCTTC. Protein product: CASSGYRAEQFF.

This clone has a single count. The chain combines TRBV13 with TRBJ2-5, with a weak D call TRBD2 (6 bases). The better agreement between TRBJ2-7 and the DNA end casts doubt on the J call. In germline, CDR1 is PRHDT, CDR2 FYEKMQ (reference sequence). The CDR3 loop spans 14 amino acids. DNA for the CDR3: TGTGCCAGCAGCATCCGGGACTCTCCCTACGAGCAGTACTTC. Translation: CASSIRDSPYEQYF.

This clone came up a few times. The chain employs TRBV7-9 and TRBJ1-2; D is perhaps TRBD1 (5 bases). Germline values: CDR1 SEHNR, CDR2 FQNEAQ (reference sequence). The CDR3 runs to 16 residues. V dropped 5 bases and J dropped 7 bases, with 23 bases sitting between them. CDR3 loop: CASSAALGGEGGGYTF. The CDR3 nucleotides read TGTGCCAGCAGCGCCGCCTTAGGAGGGGAAGGAGGTGGCTACACCTTC.

Comment on this clone: At the DNA level, this CDR3 is encoded by other sequences in the same sample as well. The chain joins TRBV5-4 to TRBJ1-1; D call uncertain. Germline V CDR1 and CDR2: SGHNT, YYREEE (reference sequence). Trimming shortened V by 0 bases and J by 1 base, and 4 bases separated the two germline ends. The CDR3 contains 13 residues. The CDR3 DNA follows: TGTGCCAGCAGCTTGGCGGGGAACACTGAAGCTTTCTTT. Amino acid sequence: CASSLAGNTEAFF.

This sequence joins TRBV4-2 and TRBJ1-3; 7 bases agree with TRBD1. The junction had 9 bases not matched to a gene; V was cut back by 1 base and J by 0 bases. The germline gives CDR1 LGHNA, CDR2 YNFKEQ. The CDR3 contains 18 residues. As DNA, the CDR3 is TGTGCCAGCAGCCAAGGCCGATTGGGACAGAACTCTGGAAACACCATATATTTT. Residues: CASSQGRLGQNSGNTIYF.

Here the CDR3 reads CASSRVAGGAYEQYF. As DNA, the CDR3 is TGTGCCAGTAGTAGGGTCGCGGGAGGCGCCTACGAGCAGTACTTC. The rearrangement links TRBV19 to TRBJ2-7; 8 bases are shared with TRBD2. The germline gives CDR1 LNHDA, CDR2 SQIVND (reference sequence). J gave up 2 bases and V 4 bases, and 7 bases lay outside the gene matches. The CDR3 contains 15 residues.

The chain has TRBV5-4 and TRBJ1-3; 9 nucleotides line up with TRBD1. V was pared by 3 bases and J by 4 bases, with 5 bases of the junction left unmatched. Germline V CDR1 and CDR2: SGHNT, YYREEE (reference sequence). The CDR3 consists of 15 residues. In nucleotides, the CDR3 is TGTGCCAGCAGCTCATACAGGGGGCCAGGAAACACCATATATTTT. Amino acid sequence: CASSSYRGPGNTIYF.

The chain combines TRBV29-1 with TRBJ1-3; maybe TRBD1 (6 bases). Germline loops: CDR1 SQVTM, CDR2 ANQGSEA. The CDR3 sequence is 13 residues long. With 4 bases removed from V and 4 bases from J, the gap between germline ends came to 11 bases. The CDR3 bases are TGCAGCGTTGTGGCAGGGGTGGGAAACACCATATATTTT. Translated: CSVVAGVGNTIYF.

The chain has TRBV5-1 and TRBJ2-1; possible D gene TRBD2, 5 bases. Germline-derived CDR1 and CDR2 are SGHRS and YFSETQ. Trimming shortened V by 0 bases and J by 4 bases, and 5 bases separated the two germline ends. CDR3 length: 13 residues. CDR3 bases: TGCGCCAGCAGCTTGGGGACTTACAATGAGCAGTTCTTC. Its translation is CASSLGTYNEQFF.

This clone was seen a handful of times. J is TRBJ2-1 and V is TRBV6-1, with TRBD1 identical over 7 bases. Trimming cost V 9 bases and J 2 bases; bases outside gene matches: 7. CDR3 length equals 14 residues. CDR1 is MNHNS, CDR2 SASEGT, per germline. The CDR3 region is CASEVGTAYNEQFF. The CDR3 DNA reads as TGTGCCAGTGAGGTCGGGACAGCCTACAATGAGCAGTTCTTC.

There are a few counts of this clone. This chain joins TRBV5-1 and TRBJ2-3; D is ambiguous. V lost 0 bases, J lost 1 base, and 3 bases lay in between. Germline CDR1 and CDR2: SGHRS and YFSETQ. CDR3 length equals 13 residues. The DNA for the CDR3 is TGCGCCAGCAGCTTGGTCGGCACAGATACGCAGTATTTT. Translating gives CASSLVGTDTQYF.

Concerning this clone: A read error may produce the germline difference seen at one junction end. CDR3 sequence: CASSLFAAGDLLF. The CDR3 nucleotides are TGTGCCAGCAGCTTATTCGCCGCTGGAGACCTGCTTTTT. The rearrangement links TRBV7-6 to TRBJ1-4; D remains ambiguous. Germline CDR1 reads SGHVS; CDR2 reads FNYEAQ. CDR3 length: 13 residues.

The chain links TRBV12-2 to TRBJ2-2; whether TRBD2, the table's D call, matches the DNA was not checked. TRBV12-2 represents a pseudogene. CDR3 size: 17 residues. CDR3 residues: CASRLVGTSGGAGELFF. CDR3 in DNA: TGTGCAAGTCGCTTAGTAGGGACTAGCGGAGGCGCCGGGGAGCTGTTTTTT.

This chain uses TRBV4-2 with TRBJ2-1; 10 bases fit TRBD2. The CDR3 is 17 residues long. Germline V gene data show CDR1 as LGHNA and CDR2 as YNFKEQ. V was clipped by 0 bases and J by 8 bases; unmatched bases: 10. CDR3 sequence (DNA): TGTGCCAGCAGCCAAGAGCGCCTAGCGGGAGTAATCGATGAGCAGTTCTTC. Protein sequence: CASSQERLAGVIDEQFF.

The chain combines TRBV5-1 with TRBJ2-1, with 7 nucleotides matching TRBD2. V dropped 2 bases and J dropped 7; count of bases not matched to a gene: 3. CDR1 is SGHRS, CDR2 YFSETQ, per germline. There are 13 residues in the CDR3. CDR3 sequence reads: CASSFGGFNEQFF. The CDR3 DNA sequence: TGCGCCAGCAGCTTCGGGGGGTTTAATGAGCAGTTCTTC.

The chain joins TRBV2 to TRBJ1-2; D remains ambiguous. V gave up 7 bases and J gave up 4 bases, with 13 bases separating them. CDR1 SNHLY and CDR2 FYNNEI come from the germline V gene. This CDR3 region has 13 residues. The CDR3 spells CASKGGVGYGYTF. CDR3 sequence (DNA): TGTGCCAGCAAAGGCGGGGTGGGCTATGGCTACACCTTC.

This chain uses TRBV2 with TRBJ1-1; TRBD1 aligns across 8 bases. This CDR3 spans 16 amino acids. With 6 bases clipped from V and 1 base from J, the junction kept 10 bases outside the gene matches. CDR1 and CDR2 from the germline V gene are SNHLY and FYNNEI. For the CDR3, the DNA is TGTGCCAGCAGCGGAGATACCGGGACAGGGAACACTGAAGCTTTCTTT. It translates to CASSGDTGTGNTEAFF.

As to this clone: One end of the junction fails to match germline, which may point to a read error. V is TRBV6-1 and J is TRBJ2-5; 10 bases align to TRBD1. The CDR3 sequence is 15 residues long. Per the germline V gene, CDR1 is MNHNS and CDR2 is SASEGT. CDR3 amino acids: CASREDRGPGETQYF. The DNA for the CDR3 is TGTGCCAGCAGGGAAGACAGGGGGCCAGGAGAGACCCAGTACTTC.

The chain carries TRBV20-1 and TRBJ2-7; possibly TRBD1 for D (6 bases). The CDR3 covers 11 residues. Per germline, CDR1 DFQATT and CDR2 SNEGSKA (reference sequence). V dropped 5 bases and J dropped 6 bases, with 11 bases sitting between them. Here the CDR3 reads CSARQGSEQYF. As DNA, the CDR3 is TGCAGTGCTCGTCAGGGGAGCGAGCAGTACTTC.

The chain employs TRBV30 and TRBJ2-3, with 7 bases identical to TRBD1. Trimming took 1 base from V and 3 from J; bases not matched to a gene: 4. This CDR3 is 14 amino acids long. Looked up from germline, CDR1 is GTSNPN and CDR2 is SVGIG (reference sequence). In DNA form, the CDR3 reads TGTGCCTGGAGTGCGACAGGGTTTACAGATACGCAGTATTTT. Amino acid sequence: CAWSATGFTDTQYF.